This T cell receptor beta chain stems from a study of blood T cell repertoires in COVID-19. Authors' methods: How many nucleated cells were present was estimated from reference gene primer amplification. The protocol was immunoSEQ multiplex PCR, while the TCRdb copy is restricted to in-frame clones and leaves out a portion. The DNA gave D and trimming, while V, J and clone size come from that table. This repertoire shows 150,000 to 160,000 clones, about 85% found once; its top ten account for 0.63%. Trimming pared 6 bases from V and 1 base from J, leaving 13 bases between. Per germline, CDR1 MDHEN and CDR2 SYDVKM. The CDR3 sequence is 15 residues long.

This TCR derives from a man in his 60s with COVID-19, enrolled during active disease. V usage is TRBV28 and J usage is TRBJ1-3; possibly TRBD1 for D (6 bases). The specimen was peripheral blood. The CDR3 DNA follows: TGTGCCAGCAGGTCCACAGGGTTTTCTGGAAACACCATATATTTT. Encoded protein: CASRSTGFSGNTIYF. Looking up the rest from reference TRBV28 and TRBJ1-3 gives the full variable domain: DVKVTQSSRYLVKRTGEKVFLECVQDMDHENMFWYRQDPGLGLRLIYFSYDVKMKEKGDIPEGYSVSREKKERFSLILESASTNQTSMYLCASRSTGFSGNTIYFGEGSWLTVV.